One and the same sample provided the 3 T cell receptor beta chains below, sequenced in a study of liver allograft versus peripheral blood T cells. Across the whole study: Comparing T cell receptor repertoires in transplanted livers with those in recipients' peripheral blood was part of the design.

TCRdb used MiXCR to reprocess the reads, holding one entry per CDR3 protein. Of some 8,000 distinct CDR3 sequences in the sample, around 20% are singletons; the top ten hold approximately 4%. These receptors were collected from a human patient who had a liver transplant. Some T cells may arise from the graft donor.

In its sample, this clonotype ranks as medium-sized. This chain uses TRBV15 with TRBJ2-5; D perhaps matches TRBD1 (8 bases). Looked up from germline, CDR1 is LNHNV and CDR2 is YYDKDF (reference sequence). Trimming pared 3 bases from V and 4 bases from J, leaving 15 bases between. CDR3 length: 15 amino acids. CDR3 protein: CATSREDREGETQYF. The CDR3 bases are TGTGCCACCAGCAGGGAGGACAGGGAGGGAGAGACCCAGTACTTC.

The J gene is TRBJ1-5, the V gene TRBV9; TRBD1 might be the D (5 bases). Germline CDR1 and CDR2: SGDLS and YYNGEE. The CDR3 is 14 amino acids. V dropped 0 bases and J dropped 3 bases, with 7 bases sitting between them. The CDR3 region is CASSVGGVNQPQHF. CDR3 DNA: TGTGCCAGCAGCGTAGGAGGGGTCAATCAGCCCCAGCATTTT.

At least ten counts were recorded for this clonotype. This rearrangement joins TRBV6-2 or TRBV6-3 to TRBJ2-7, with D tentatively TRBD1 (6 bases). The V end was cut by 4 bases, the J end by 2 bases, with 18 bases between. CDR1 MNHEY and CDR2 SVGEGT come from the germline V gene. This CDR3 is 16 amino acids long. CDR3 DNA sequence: TGTGCCAGCAGTTTCCTACGAACCAGGGGAACCTACGAGCAGTACTTC. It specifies CASSFLRTRGTYEQYF.